The source of this T cell receptor (beta chain) is a study of metastatic and nonmetastatic thyroid tumors. This CDR3 contains 14 residues. Per the germline V gene, CDR1 is MDHEN and CDR2 is SYDVKM. Each patient came to thyroid surgery without any prior treatment (of any kind). Concerning this clone itself: A read error may account for a junction end that differs from germline.

TCRdb reanalyzed the PCR reads via MiXCR. Of 15,000 or so clones in the sample, 29% were seen once. The sequence was obtained from a male donor with papillary thyroid cancer or a benign thyroid nodule (not recorded which). Some clones in this sample may be carry-over from other donors' samples. V usage is TRBV28 and J usage is TRBJ2-7; a possible D gene is TRBD2 (6 bases). Specimen: tumor tissue. CDR3 region: CASSLPGVSYEQYF. CDR3 bases: TGTGCCAGTAGTTTACCGGGGGTCTCCTACGAGCAGTACTTC.